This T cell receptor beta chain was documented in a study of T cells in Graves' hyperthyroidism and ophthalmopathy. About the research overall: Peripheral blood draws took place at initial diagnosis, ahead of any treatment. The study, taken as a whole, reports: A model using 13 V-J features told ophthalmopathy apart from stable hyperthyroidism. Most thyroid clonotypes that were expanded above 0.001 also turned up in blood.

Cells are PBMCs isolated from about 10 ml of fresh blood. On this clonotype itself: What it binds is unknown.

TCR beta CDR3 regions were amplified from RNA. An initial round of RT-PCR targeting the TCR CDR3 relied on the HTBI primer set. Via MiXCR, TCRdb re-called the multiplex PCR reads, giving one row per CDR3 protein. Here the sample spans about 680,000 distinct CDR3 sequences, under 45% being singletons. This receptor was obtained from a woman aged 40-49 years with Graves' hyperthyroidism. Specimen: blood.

Here the CDR3 DNA reads TGTGCCAGCAGCTTTATCAGCAGGGACCCCCAGCATTTT. This codes for CASSFISRDPQHF. This chain uses TRBV7-2 with TRBJ1-5; TRBD1 might be the D (5 bases). Germline-derived CDR1 and CDR2 are SGHTA and FQGNSA. Deletions cut 3 bases from V and 10 bases from J, with 13 bases between. The CDR3 consists of 13 residues.